This T cell receptor (beta chain) was retrieved from a study of blood T cell repertoires in COVID-19. For the study at large: Some COVID-19 samples were acute and others convalescent; all came from the United States, Italy and Spain. T cells, B-cell-depleted T cells, or PBMCs supplied cDNA or gDNA.

Seattle's cohort entered during active infection and was followed longitudinally. Trimming pared 3 bases from V and 2 bases from J, leaving 11 bases between. Per germline, CDR1 KGHDR and CDR2 SFDVKD. This CDR3 is built from 15 residues. Per the original methods: Researchers report that nucleated cell counts were estimated from reference gene primer amplification. Here immunoSEQ multiplex PCR was the method, and the copy in TCRdb shows in-frame clones only, minus some. That table furnishes V, J and clone size, whereas the DNA furnished D and trimming. The sample consists of about 350,000 clones, roughly 90% of them appearing once.

The genes are TRBV24-1 and TRBJ2-3; D is possibly TRBD1 (6 bases). This clonotype was obtained from a woman aged 70-85 years with COVID-19, enrolled during active disease. The sample comprised peripheral blood. The CDR3 region is CATSDAGANTDTQYF. The CDR3 region has the DNA TGTGCCACCAGTGATGCAGGGGCCAACACAGATACGCAGTATTTT.